This T cell receptor beta chain came from a study of cytomegalovirus exposure and HLA in healthy donors. Study-wide findings and caveats: The study listed roughly 160 cytomegalovirus-associated TCR beta chains. A link between a missense DCLRE1C variant and TCR beta V- and J-gene trimming emerged from a later analysis. Common viral pathogens seemed to be connected with several of the most significant clusters, according to a later analysis. Later analysis reportedly placed an Asian-associated ancestry cluster below the roughly 690-donor mean in N-insertions.

Primers: 60 Vbeta forward and 13 Jbeta reverse. Profiled with immunoSEQ multiplex PCR; TCRdb holds only in-frame clones, not every one. Altogether 210,000 or so clones are present, 77% being singletons, with the ten largest covering 2.7%. V was shortened by 1 base and J by 6 bases, with 10 bases between the two germline ends. Germline CDR1 and CDR2: SEHNR and FQNEAQ (reference sequence). The CDR3 consists of 14 residues. This clone was picked up one time. Antigen unknown. The sample was PBMCs. This chain joins TRBV7-9 and TRBJ2-1; tentatively, D is TRBD2 (5 bases). The TCR sequence derives from a woman aged 60-75 years in good health and CMV-seropositive. Here the CDR3 DNA reads TGTGCCAGCAGCTTAGGGGAGTTAAGCAATGAGCAGTTCTTC. Translating gives CASSLGELSNEQFF.